The entry below describes one T cell receptor beta chain. Germline loops: CDR1 SGDLS, CDR2 YYNGEE. The CDR3 contains 13 residues. Between the trimmed V and J ends, which lost 5 bases and 5 bases, there was a span of 8 bases. Some clones are missing from TCRdb's copy, which holds only in-frame ones; the method was immunoSEQ multiplex PCR. The table has 120,000 or so clones, about 95% seen once. These data are taken from a study of control samples from healthy donors and cancer patients. The rearrangement uses TRBV9 and TRBJ1-6, with no clear D. The specimen sequenced was blood. The origin of this receptor is a young man in good health. DNA of the CDR3: TGTGCCAGCAGGGAGTCGGATAATTCACCCCTCCACTTT. Residues: CASRESDNSPLHF.